This T cell receptor beta chain was obtained from a study of post-analysis software for immune sequencing data (dated by TCRdb to the mid-2010s). For the study in its entirety: The recorded disease courses included relapsing-remitting, secondary progressive and progressive-relapsing multiple sclerosis, and some patients had no subtype annotation. The patient repertoires were compared against around eleven previously published healthy control repertoires obtained from donors aged roughly 6 to 28 years. A subset of samples was prepared in parallel using single-end sample barcoding, then pooled and co-amplified after Illumina adapter ligation.

After removal of 4 bases from V and 4 bases from J, the junction retains 11 bases not matched to a gene. Spanning cysteine to phenylalanine, the CDR3 consists of 16 amino acids. This entry keeps only the CDR3 DNA: 48 bases, framed from base 1. Based on the germline V gene (reference sequence), the CDR1 and CDR2 sequences are SEHNR and FQNEAQ. To demonstrate the VDJtools post-analysis software, the study profiled TCR beta repertoires from the peripheral blood of about 13 young patients with multiple sclerosis. The multiple sclerosis patients were children and adolescents ranging in age from roughly 6 to 15 years. This clonotype appeared a few times. It has no known antigen specificity. Per-base quality was not reported, and no clone a single base away is much larger than it. What the study reported, not specific to this receptor: When samples were clustered directly using the F measure, samples prepared in the same batch co-clustered strongly, which prompted a batch-effect correction. Compared with controls, multiple sclerosis patients had significantly lower normalized Chao1 diversity, a finding suggesting substantial peripheral T-cell clonal expansion. The multiple sclerosis patient group was slightly younger than the control group. Roughly 5 TRBV segments, including TRBV5-6, TRBV5-1 and TRBV20-1, were significantly more frequent in patients than controls.

Library prep was done by PCR. TCRdb names Illumina HiSeq 2500 as the instrument used. To reduce PCR and sequencing biases, unique molecular identifiers were built into the TCR beta cDNA libraries. Per 1 to 10 million input T cells, roughly 0.5 million cDNA molecules were obtained, such that each molecule approximated one T cell. The patient libraries were prepared and sequenced with the same protocol used for the earlier healthy control dataset. Samples belonging to the same batch were prepared together, multiplexed and sequenced on a shared HiSeq lane. Processing in the source paper ran as follows. Raw barcoded reads were processed with MIGEC, and single-read molecular identifier groups were discarded before consensus assembly and CDR3 extraction. VDJtools was used for post-analysis of the clonotype tables, and diversity was normalized by down-sampling every dataset to the size of the smallest sample. Repertoire overlap clustering matched CDR3 amino acid but not nucleotide sequences to correct batch-related cross-sample contamination. In TCRdb, the public reads were trimmed at Q25 with fastp and aligned with MiXCR, with productive beta chains retained. Records with the same CDR3 protein are collapsed into one entry carrying the most frequent genes and DNA. In this record, the V and J calls reflect TCRdb's handling and not the investigators' own analysis. For this sample the table gives 500,000 to 600,000 distinct CDR3 sequences, of which around 47% were detected only once. Of the sample, more than 1.5% is held by the ten largest clones.

The sequenced sample was blood. The sequence came from a girl aged 5-17 years with multiple sclerosis. The rearrangement joined TRBV7-9 to TRBJ2-7; 9 bases in the middle match TRBD2. The CDR3: CASSSPQGTSTYEQYF. The DNA sequence is as follows: TGTGCCAGCAGCTCACCGCAGGGGACTAGCACATACGAGCAGTACTTC.